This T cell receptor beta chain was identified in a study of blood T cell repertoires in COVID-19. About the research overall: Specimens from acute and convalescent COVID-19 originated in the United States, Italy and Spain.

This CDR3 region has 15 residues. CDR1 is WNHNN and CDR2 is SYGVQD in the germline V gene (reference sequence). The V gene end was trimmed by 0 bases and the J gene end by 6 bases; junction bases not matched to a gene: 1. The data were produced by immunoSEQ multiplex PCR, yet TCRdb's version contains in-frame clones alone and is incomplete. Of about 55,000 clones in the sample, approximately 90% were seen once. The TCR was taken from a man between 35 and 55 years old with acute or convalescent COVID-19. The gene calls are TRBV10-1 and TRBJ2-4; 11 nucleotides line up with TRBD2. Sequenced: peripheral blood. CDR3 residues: CASSESLAGGNIQYF. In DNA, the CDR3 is TGCGCCAGCAGTGAGTCGCTAGCGGGAGGAAACATTCAGTACTTC.